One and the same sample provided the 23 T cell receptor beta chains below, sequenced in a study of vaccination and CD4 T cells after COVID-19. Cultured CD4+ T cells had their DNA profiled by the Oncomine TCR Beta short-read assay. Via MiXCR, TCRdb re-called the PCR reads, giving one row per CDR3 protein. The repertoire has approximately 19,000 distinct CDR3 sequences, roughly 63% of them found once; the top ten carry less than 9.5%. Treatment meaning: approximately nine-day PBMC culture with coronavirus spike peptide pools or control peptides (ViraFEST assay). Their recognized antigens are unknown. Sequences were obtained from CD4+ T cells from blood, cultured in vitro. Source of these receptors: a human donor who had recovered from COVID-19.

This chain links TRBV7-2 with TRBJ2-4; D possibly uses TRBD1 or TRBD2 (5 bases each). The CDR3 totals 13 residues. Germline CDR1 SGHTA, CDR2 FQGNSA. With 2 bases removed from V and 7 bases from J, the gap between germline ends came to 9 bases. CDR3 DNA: TGTGCCAGCAGCTTACCCGGGGACAACATTCAGTACTTC. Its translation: CASSLPGDNIQYF.

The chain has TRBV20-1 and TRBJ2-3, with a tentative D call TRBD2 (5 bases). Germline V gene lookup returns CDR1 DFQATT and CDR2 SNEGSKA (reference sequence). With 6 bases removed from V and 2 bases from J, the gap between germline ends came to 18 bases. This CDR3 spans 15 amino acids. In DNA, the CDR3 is TGCAGTGCCGAGTCTTCAAGTCGGGACACAGATACGCAGTATTTT. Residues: CSAESSSRDTDTQYF.

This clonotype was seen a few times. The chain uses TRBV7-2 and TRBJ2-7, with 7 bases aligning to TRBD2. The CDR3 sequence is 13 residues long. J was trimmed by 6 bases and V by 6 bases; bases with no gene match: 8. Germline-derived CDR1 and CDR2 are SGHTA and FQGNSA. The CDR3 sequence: CASRGTTVSEQYF. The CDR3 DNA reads TGTGCCAGCAGGGGGACTACCGTTAGCGAGCAGTACTTC.

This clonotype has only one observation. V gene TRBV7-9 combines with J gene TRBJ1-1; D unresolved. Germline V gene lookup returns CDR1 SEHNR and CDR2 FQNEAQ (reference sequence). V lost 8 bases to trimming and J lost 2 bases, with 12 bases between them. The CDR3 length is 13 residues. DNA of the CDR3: TGTGCCAGCTCCGAGGCCACAAACACTGAAGCTTTCTTT. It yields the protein CASSEATNTEAFF.

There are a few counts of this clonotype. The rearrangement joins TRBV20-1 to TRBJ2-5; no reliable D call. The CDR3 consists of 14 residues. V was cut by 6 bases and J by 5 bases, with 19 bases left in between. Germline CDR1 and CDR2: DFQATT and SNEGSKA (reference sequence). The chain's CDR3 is CSAPIDRPPETQYF. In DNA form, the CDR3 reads TGCAGTGCCCCCATCGACCGGCCCCCCGAGACCCAGTACTTC.

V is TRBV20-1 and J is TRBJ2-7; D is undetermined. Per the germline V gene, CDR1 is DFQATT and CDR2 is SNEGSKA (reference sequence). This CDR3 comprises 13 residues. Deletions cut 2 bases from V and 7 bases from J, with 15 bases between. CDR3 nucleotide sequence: TGCAGTGCTAGAATTTCCTTACCGGGTGAGCAGTACTTC. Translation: CSARISLPGEQYF.

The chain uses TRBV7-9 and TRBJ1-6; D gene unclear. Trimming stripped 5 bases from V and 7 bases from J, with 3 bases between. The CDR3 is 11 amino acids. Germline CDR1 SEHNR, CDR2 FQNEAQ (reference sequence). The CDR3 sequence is CASSRNSPLHF. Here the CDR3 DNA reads TGTGCCAGCAGCCGAAATTCACCCCTCCACTTT.

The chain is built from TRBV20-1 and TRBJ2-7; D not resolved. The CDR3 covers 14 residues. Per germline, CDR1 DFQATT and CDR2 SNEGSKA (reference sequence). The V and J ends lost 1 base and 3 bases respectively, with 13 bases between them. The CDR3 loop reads CSARGLSQVYEQYF. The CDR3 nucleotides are TGCAGTGCTAGAGGCTTAAGCCAAGTCTACGAGCAGTACTTC.

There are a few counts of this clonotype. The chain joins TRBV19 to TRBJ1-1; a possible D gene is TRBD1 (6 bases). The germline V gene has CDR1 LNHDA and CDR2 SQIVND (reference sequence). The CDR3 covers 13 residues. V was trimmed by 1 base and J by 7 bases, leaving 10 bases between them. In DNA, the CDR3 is TGTGCCAGTAGTATAGCAGGGGAGCTTGAAGCTTTCTTT. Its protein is CASSIAGELEAFF.

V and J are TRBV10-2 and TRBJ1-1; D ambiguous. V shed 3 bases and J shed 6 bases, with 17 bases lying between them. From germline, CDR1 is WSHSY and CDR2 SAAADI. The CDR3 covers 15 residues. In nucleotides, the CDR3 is TGCGCCAGCAGTGAATACGACCACGATGGCGCTGAAGCTTTCTTT. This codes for CASSEYDHDGAEAFF.

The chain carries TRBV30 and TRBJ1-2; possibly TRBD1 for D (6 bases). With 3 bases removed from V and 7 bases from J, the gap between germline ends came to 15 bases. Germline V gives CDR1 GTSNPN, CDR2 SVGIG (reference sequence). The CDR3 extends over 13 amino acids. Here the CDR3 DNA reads TGTGCCTGGAGCCTACAGGGTCTAGTTGGCTACACCTTC. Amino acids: CAWSLQGLVGYTF.

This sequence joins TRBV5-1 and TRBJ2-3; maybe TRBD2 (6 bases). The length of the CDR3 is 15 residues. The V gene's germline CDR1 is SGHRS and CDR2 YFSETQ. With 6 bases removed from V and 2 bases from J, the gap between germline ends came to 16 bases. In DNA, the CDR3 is TGCGCCAGCATCCCAAATAGCGGAATCACAGATACGCAGTATTTT. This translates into CASIPNSGITDTQYF.

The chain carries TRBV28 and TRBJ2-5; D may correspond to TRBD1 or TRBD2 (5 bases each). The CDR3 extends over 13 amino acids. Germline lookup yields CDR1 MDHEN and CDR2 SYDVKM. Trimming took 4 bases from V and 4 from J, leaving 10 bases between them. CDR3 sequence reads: CASSSGTGETQYF. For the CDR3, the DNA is TGTGCCAGCAGTTCCGGGACGGGAGAGACCCAGTACTTC. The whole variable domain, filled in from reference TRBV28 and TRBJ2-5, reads DVKVTQSSRYLVKRTGEKVFLECVQDMDHENMFWYRQDPGLGLRLIYFSYDVKMKEKGDIPEGYSVSREKKERFSLILESASTNQTSMYLCASSSGTGETQYFGPGTRLLVL.

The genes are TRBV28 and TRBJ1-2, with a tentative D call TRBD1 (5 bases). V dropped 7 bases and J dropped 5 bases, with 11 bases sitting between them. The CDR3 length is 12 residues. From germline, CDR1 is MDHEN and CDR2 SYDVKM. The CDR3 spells CASTDEGYGYTF. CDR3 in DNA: TGTGCCAGCACCGACGAGGGGTATGGCTACACCTTC.

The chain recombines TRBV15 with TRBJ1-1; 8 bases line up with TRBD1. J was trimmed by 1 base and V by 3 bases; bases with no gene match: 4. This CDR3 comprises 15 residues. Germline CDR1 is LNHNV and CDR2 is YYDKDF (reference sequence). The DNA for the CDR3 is TGTGCCACCAGCAGGGACAGGGTTGGGAACACTGAAGCTTTCTTT. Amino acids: CATSRDRVGNTEAFF.

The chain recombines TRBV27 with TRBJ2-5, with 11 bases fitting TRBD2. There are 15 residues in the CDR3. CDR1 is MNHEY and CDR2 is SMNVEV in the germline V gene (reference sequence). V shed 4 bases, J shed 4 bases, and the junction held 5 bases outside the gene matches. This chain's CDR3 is CASSYSGRAGETQYF. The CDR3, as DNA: TGTGCCAGCAGTTATAGCGGGAGGGCCGGAGAGACCCAGTACTTC.

The CDR3 reads CASSYSPGDPLHF. As DNA, the CDR3 is TGTGCCAGCAGTTACTCACCTGGAGACCCCCTCCACTTT. V and J are TRBV6-2 or TRBV6-3 and TRBJ1-6; D gene unclear. CDR3 size: 13 residues. Between the trimmed V and J ends, which lost 0 bases and 13 bases, there was a span of 10 bases. CDR1 MNHEY and CDR2 SVGEGT come from the germline V gene.

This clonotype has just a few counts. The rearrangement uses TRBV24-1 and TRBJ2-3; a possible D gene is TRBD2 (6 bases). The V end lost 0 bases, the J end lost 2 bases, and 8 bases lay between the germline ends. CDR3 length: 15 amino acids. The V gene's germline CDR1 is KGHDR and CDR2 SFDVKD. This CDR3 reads CATSDLGGNTDTQYF. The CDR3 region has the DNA TGTGCCACCAGTGATTTGGGGGGGAACACAGATACGCAGTATTTT.

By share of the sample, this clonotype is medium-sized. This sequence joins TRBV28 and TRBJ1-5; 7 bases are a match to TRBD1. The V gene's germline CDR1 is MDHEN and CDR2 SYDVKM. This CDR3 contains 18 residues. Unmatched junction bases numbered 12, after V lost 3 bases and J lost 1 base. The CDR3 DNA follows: TGTGCCAGCAGTTTTTGGCAGGGGGTTGGTGGAAGCAATCAGCCCCAGCATTTT. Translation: CASSFWQGVGGSNQPQHF. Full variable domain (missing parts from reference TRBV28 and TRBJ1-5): DVKVTQSSRYLVKRTGEKVFLECVQDMDHENMFWYRQDPGLGLRLIYFSYDVKMKEKGDIPEGYSVSREKKERFSLILESASTNQTSMYLCASSFWQGVGGSNQPQHFGDGTRLSIL.

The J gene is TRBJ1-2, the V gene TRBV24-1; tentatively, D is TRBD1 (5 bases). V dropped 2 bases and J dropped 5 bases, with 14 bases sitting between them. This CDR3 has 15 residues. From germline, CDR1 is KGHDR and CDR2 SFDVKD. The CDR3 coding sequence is TGTGCCACCAGTGATTCGACCGGGACGAAGTATGGCTACACCTTC. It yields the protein CATSDSTGTKYGYTF.

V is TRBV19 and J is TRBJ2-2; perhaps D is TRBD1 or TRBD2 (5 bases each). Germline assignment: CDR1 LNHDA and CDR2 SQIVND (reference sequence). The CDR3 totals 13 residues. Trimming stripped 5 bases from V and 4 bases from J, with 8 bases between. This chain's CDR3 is CASSRDATGELFF. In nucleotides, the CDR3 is TGTGCCAGTAGTCGGGACGCCACCGGGGAGCTGTTTTTT.

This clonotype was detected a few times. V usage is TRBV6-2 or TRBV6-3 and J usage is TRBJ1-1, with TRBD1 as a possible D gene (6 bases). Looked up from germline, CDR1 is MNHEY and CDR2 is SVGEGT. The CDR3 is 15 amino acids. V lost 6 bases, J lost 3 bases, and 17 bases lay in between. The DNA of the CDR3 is TGTGCCAGCAGCAAAGGGGGGGGGCCCTACACTGAAGCTTTCTTT. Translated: CASSKGGGPYTEAFF.

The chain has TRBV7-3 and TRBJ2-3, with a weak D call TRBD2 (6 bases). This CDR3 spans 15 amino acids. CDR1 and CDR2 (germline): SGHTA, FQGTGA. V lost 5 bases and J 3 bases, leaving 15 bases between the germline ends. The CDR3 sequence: CASSQALGGTDTQYF. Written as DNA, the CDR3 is TGTGCCAGCAGCCAAGCACTCGGGGGTACAGATACGCAGTATTTT.